These 30 T cell receptor beta chains were sequenced from one sample in a study of OX40 agonist ivuxolimab in advanced cancers. Sequencing used immunoSEQ multiplex PCR; TCRdb keeps in-frame clones, though not all of them. The repertoire holds about 70,000 clones, with more than 80% as singletons. The source material was CD4+ or CD8+ T cells sorted from blood, sampled in a trial of the OX40 agonist ivuxolimab. These receptors all stem from an adult with an advanced solid tumor such as melanoma, head and neck, liver or kidney cancer.

The chain recombines TRBV5-1 with TRBJ2-2; 14 bases line up with TRBD2. Germline V gene lookup returns CDR1 SGHRS and CDR2 YFSETQ. The CDR3 spans 18 residues. Trimming took 0 bases from V and 5 from J; bases not matched to a gene: 6. CDR3 DNA sequence: TGCGCCAGCAGCTTGGGACGGACTAGCGGGGGGCAGACCGGGGAGCTGTTTTTT. Translated: CASSLGRTSGGQTGELFF.

The V call is TRBV6-5, the J call TRBJ2-5; maybe TRBD2 (5 bases). This CDR3 region has 14 residues. In germline, CDR1 is MNHEY, CDR2 SVGAGI. V was clipped by 5 bases and J by 2 bases, with 12 bases between them. DNA of the CDR3: TGTGCCAGCAGTGACCGGGGTGGGCAAGAGACCCAGTACTTC. Its translation is CASSDRGGQETQYF.

The chain couples TRBV19 to TRBJ1-2; TRBD1 agrees at 8 bases. This CDR3 is built from 15 residues. V lost 8 bases to trimming and J lost 7 bases; unmatched junction nucleotides: 15. CDR1 and CDR2 (germline): LNHDA, SQIVND (reference sequence). The CDR3 loop is CASSRSGGEAGGYTF. The CDR3 nucleotides read TGTGCCAGTTCCCGCTCAGGGGGCGAGGCTGGTGGCTACACCTTC.

The chain couples TRBV11-3 to TRBJ1-1; TRBD1 aligns across 7 bases. With V trimmed by 4 bases and J by 5 bases, 7 bases remained unmatched. Germline loops: CDR1 SGHNT, CDR2 YENEEA. This CDR3 has 14 amino acids. CDR3 nucleotide sequence: TGTGCCAGCAGCTGGGGACAGCCAACAACTGAAGCTTTCTTT. This translates into CASSWGQPTTEAFF. The entire variable domain, with the rest obtained from reference TRBV11-3 and TRBJ1-1, is as follows: EAGVVQSPRYKIIEKKQPVAFWCNPISGHNTLYWYLQNLGQGPELLIRYENEEAVDDSQLPKDRFSAERLKGVDSTLKIQPAELGDSAVYLCASSWGQPTTEAFFGQGTRLTVV.

The V gene is TRBV19, the J gene TRBJ1-5; D gene unclear. The V end was cut by 8 bases, the J end by 7 bases, with 12 bases between. The CDR3 consists of 12 residues. CDR1 and CDR2 from the germline V gene are LNHDA and SQIVND (reference sequence). The CDR3, as DNA: TGTGCCAGTGGCGGGGTAAGCCAGCCCCAGCATTTT. It codes for CASGGVSQPQHF. Full variable domain (missing parts from reference TRBV19 and TRBJ1-5): DGGITQSPKYLFRKEGQNVTLSCEQNLNHDAMYWYRQDPGQGLRLIYYSQIVNDFQKGDIAEGYSVSREKKESFPLTVTSAQKNPTAFYLCASGGVSQPQHFGDGTRLSIL.

The chain combines TRBV7-6 with TRBJ2-1; 7 bases agree with TRBD1. CDR1 and CDR2 from the germline V gene are SGHVS and FNYEAQ. This CDR3 is built from 14 residues. V was clipped by 4 bases and J by 7 bases; unmatched bases: 7. The CDR3 here is CASSSRQGWNEQFF. The CDR3 DNA sequence: TGTGCCAGCAGCTCAAGACAGGGTTGGAATGAGCAGTTCTTC. The variable domain in full, completed from reference TRBV7-6 and TRBJ2-1, reads GAGVSQSPRYKVTKRGQDVALRCDPISGHVSLYWYRQALGQGPEFLTYFNYEAQQDKSGLPNDRFSAERPEGSISTLTIQRTEQRDSAMYRCASSSRQGWNEQFFGPGTRLTVL.

V gene TRBV27 combines with J gene TRBJ2-3; D ambiguous. The germline CDR1 and CDR2 sequences are MNHEY and SMNVEV (reference sequence). This CDR3 is built from 14 residues. Trimming took off 4 bases at V and 0 bases at J, with 8 bases between the two ends. In nucleotides, the CDR3 is TGTGCCAGCAGTTATATTTTTAGCACAGATACGCAGTATTTT. It specifies CASSYIFSTDTQYF.

This chain links TRBV18 with TRBJ1-1; D uncertain. This CDR3 has 11 residues. CDR1 KGHSH and CDR2 LQKENI come from the germline V gene. V lost 6 bases and J lost 2, with 4 bases in between. CDR3 DNA sequence: TGTGCCAGCTCGCTCAACACTGAAGCTTTCTTT. Translating gives CASSLNTEAFF. The full variable domain, in which reference TRBV18 and TRBJ1-1 provide the parts outside the CDR3, is NAGVMQNPRHLVRRRGQEARLRCSPMKGHSHVYWYRQLPEEGLKFMVYLQKENIIDESGMPKERFSAEFPKEGPSILRIQQVVRGDSAAYFCASSLNTEAFFGQGTRLTVV.

The rearrangement joins TRBV5-4 to TRBJ2-7, with TRBD2 identical over 7 bases. Germline V gene sequence: CDR1 SGHNT, CDR2 YYREEE (reference sequence). The CDR3 loop spans 14 amino acids. V dropped 4 bases and J dropped 2; count of bases not matched to a gene: 6. The CDR3, as DNA: TGTGCCAGCAGCATATCGGCGGGAGCCTACGAGCAGTACTTC. It yields the protein CASSISAGAYEQYF.

The chain has TRBV5-6 and TRBJ2-1; the D call may be TRBD1 or TRBD2 (5 bases each). V was shortened by 2 bases and J by 4 bases, with 16 bases between the two germline ends. Per the germline V gene, CDR1 is SGHDT and CDR2 is YYEEEE. This CDR3 comprises 16 residues. As DNA, the CDR3 is TGTGCCAGCAGCTTTAGAGGGACCGGCGGGTACAATGAGCAGTTCTTC. This sequence encodes CASSFRGTGGYNEQFF.

The chain couples TRBV7-2 to TRBJ2-5; the match to TRBD2 covers 10 bases. V lost 0 bases, J lost 4 bases, and 11 bases stayed unmatched. The CDR3 runs 18 residues. Germline CDR1 SGHTA, CDR2 FQGNSA. CDR3 amino acids: CASSLASSSGGAGETQYF. The CDR3 coding sequence is TGTGCCAGCAGCTTAGCAAGTTCTAGCGGGGGTGCGGGAGAGACCCAGTACTTC. Full variable domain (outside the CDR3, taken from reference TRBV7-2 and TRBJ2-5): GAGVSQSPSNKVTEKGKDVELRCDPISGHTALYWYRQSLGQGLEFLIYFQGNSAPDKSGLPSDRFSAERTGGSVSTLTIQRTQQEDSAVYLCASSLASSSGGAGETQYFGPGTRLLVL.

V and J are TRBV19 and TRBJ1-1; no clear D. CDR1 and CDR2 from the germline V gene are LNHDA and SQIVND (reference sequence). The V gene lost 6 bases and the J gene lost 1 base, with 9 bases spanning the gap. The CDR3 runs to 13 residues. The CDR3 DNA reads as TGTGCCAGTAGGACGGGTAGGAACACTGAAGCTTTCTTT. It yields the protein CASRTGRNTEAFF.

The chain joins TRBV4-1 to TRBJ2-5, with D maybe TRBD1 (5 bases). The V end was cut by 0 bases, the J end by 10 bases, with 15 bases between. Germline values: CDR1 MGHRA, CDR2 YSYEKL. This CDR3 is built from 14 residues. Written as DNA, the CDR3 is TGCGCCAGCAGCCAAGACCCCGGAGAGGACAACCAGTACTTC. It yields the protein CASSQDPGEDNQYF.

The rearrangement links TRBV9 to TRBJ2-2, with a possible D match to TRBD1 (6 bases). Per the germline V gene, CDR1 is SGDLS and CDR2 is YYNGEE. The CDR3 contains 14 residues. The V and J ends lost 3 bases and 3 bases respectively, with 9 bases between them. CDR3 nucleotides: TGTGCCAGCAGCGCAGGGGTCGACACCGGGGAGCTGTTTTTT. Its protein is CASSAGVDTGELFF.

The chain has TRBV15 and TRBJ1-2, with D unresolved. Deletions cut 1 base from V and 4 bases from J, with 19 bases between. CDR1 LNHNV and CDR2 YYDKDF come from the germline V gene (reference sequence). The CDR3 extends over 17 amino acids. The chain's CDR3 is CATSRVGRAGNLYGYTF. In DNA, the CDR3 is TGTGCCACCAGCAGAGTAGGCCGGGCTGGCAACCTCTATGGCTACACCTTC.

V is TRBV28 and J is TRBJ1-1; D is undetermined. The V gene lost 0 bases and the J gene lost 10 bases, with 9 bases spanning the gap. Per the germline V gene, CDR1 is MDHEN and CDR2 is SYDVKM. The CDR3 is made up of 12 amino acids. In DNA form, the CDR3 reads TGTGCCAGCAGTTTATGGTCGGCCGCAGCTTTCTTT. Its translation is CASSLWSAAAFF. Full variable domain (remainder filled in from reference TRBV28 and TRBJ1-1): DVKVTQSSRYLVKRTGEKVFLECVQDMDHENMFWYRQDPGLGLRLIYFSYDVKMKEKGDIPEGYSVSREKKERFSLILESASTNQTSMYLCASSLWSAAAFFGQGTRLTVV.

This chain connects TRBV6-6 to TRBJ2-7, with TRBD2 matching over 7 bases. The CDR3 is 14 amino acids. Germline values: CDR1 MNHNY, CDR2 SVGAGI (reference sequence). J gave up 2 bases and V 7 bases, and 8 bases lay outside the gene matches. The CDR3 is CASNRRGVTYEQYF. For the CDR3, the DNA is TGTGCCAGCAATAGACGGGGGGTAACCTACGAGCAGTACTTC.

This chain uses TRBV11-2 with TRBJ2-2, with 8 bases matching TRBD1. The CDR3 runs 14 residues. In germline, CDR1 is SGHAT, CDR2 FQNNGV. The ends lost 8 bases at V and 3 bases at J; junction bases unmatched: 5. CDR3 sequence reads: CASGQGADTGELFF. CDR3 DNA sequence: TGTGCCAGCGGCCAGGGGGCGGACACCGGGGAGCTGTTTTTT.

This chain joins TRBV7-7 and TRBJ2-3; possibly TRBD1 or TRBD2 for D (6 bases each). Trimming stripped 5 bases from V and 4 bases from J, with 13 bases between. Germline CDR1 and CDR2: SSHAT and FNYEAQ (reference sequence). The CDR3 is made up of 14 amino acids. CDR3 amino acids: CASSPGAGPDTQYF. The CDR3 bases are TGTGCCAGCAGCCCGGGGGCAGGCCCAGATACGCAGTATTTT.

The V and J genes are TRBV11-3 and TRBJ2-7, with 8 bases matching TRBD1. This CDR3 is 16 amino acids long. The V segment lost 5 bases and the J segment 1 base; nucleotides outside the gene matches: 10. Germline assignment: CDR1 SGHNT and CDR2 YENEEA. Here the CDR3 DNA reads TGTGCCAGCAGCCTCCAGTCCGGGACAGGATCCTACGAGCAGTACTTC. It is translated as CASSLQSGTGSYEQYF.

This chain uses TRBV7-6 with TRBJ1-6; 8 bases line up with TRBD1. The CDR3 spans 16 residues. Germline CDR1 is SGHVS and CDR2 is FNYEAQ. Unmatched junction bases numbered 11, after V lost 5 bases and J lost 8 bases. The CDR3 coding sequence is TGTGCCAGCAGCGCGAGGGACAGGAGTTTTTATTCACCCCTCCACTTT. It yields the protein CASSARDRSFYSPLHF. The full variable domain, in which reference TRBV7-6 and TRBJ1-6 provide the parts outside the CDR3, is GAGVSQSPRYKVTKRGQDVALRCDPISGHVSLYWYRQALGQGPEFLTYFNYEAQQDKSGLPNDRFSAERPEGSISTLTIQRTEQRDSAMYRCASSARDRSFYSPLHFGNGTRLTVT.

The rearrangement joins TRBV14 to TRBJ2-5; D is uncertain. V was pared by 0 bases and J by 6 bases, with 5 bases between. Germline CDR1 and CDR2: SGHDN and FVKESK. The CDR3 loop spans 12 amino acids. In DNA, the CDR3 is TGTGCCAGCAGCCAAGATCGGAAGACCCAGTACTTC. This translates into CASSQDRKTQYF.

The chain is built from TRBV6-1 and TRBJ2-7; 8 positions match TRBD1. The CDR3 length is 15 residues. Losses at the gene ends were 6 bases for V and 1 base for J; bases not matched to a gene: 8. Looked up from germline, CDR1 is MNHNS and CDR2 is SASEGT. CDR3: CASRPDRGGSYEQYF. CDR3 nucleotide sequence: TGTGCCAGCAGGCCTGACAGGGGAGGATCCTACGAGCAGTACTTC.

The chain uses TRBV4-2 and TRBJ2-5; D may correspond to TRBD1 or TRBD2 (6 bases each). Germline assignment: CDR1 LGHNA and CDR2 YNFKEQ. The CDR3 loop spans 14 amino acids. The V end was cut by 2 bases, the J end by 2 bases, with 9 bases between. CDR3 sequence (DNA): TGTGCCAGCAGCCAAAGGGGGGAACAAGAGACCCAGTACTTC. Translation gives CASSQRGEQETQYF.

The chain links TRBV6-6 to TRBJ1-2; D uncertain. The germline gives CDR1 MNHNY, CDR2 SVGAGI (reference sequence). The CDR3 totals 11 residues. Trimming shortened V by 7 bases and J by 4 bases, and 7 bases separated the two germline ends. The CDR3: CASNEVYGYTF. CDR3 bases: TGTGCCAGCAACGAGGTCTATGGCTACACCTTC.

This chain joins TRBV9 and TRBJ1-5; D is undetermined. Trimming took 4 bases from V and 3 from J, leaving 14 bases between them. Germline loops: CDR1 SGDLS, CDR2 YYNGEE. The CDR3 runs 15 residues. Here the CDR3 reads CASSSTDDYNQPQHF. The CDR3 nucleotides are TGTGCCAGCAGCTCAACGGATGACTACAATCAGCCCCAGCATTTT.

CDR3: CASSFRTGLNEKLFF. In DNA, the CDR3 is TGTGCCAGCAGCTTCCGGACAGGTCTCAATGAAAAACTGTTTTTT. The chain carries TRBV5-4 and TRBJ1-4; TRBD1 matches at 7 bases. With 2 bases clipped from V and 5 bases from J, the junction kept 6 bases outside the gene matches. CDR1 and CDR2 (germline): SGHNT, YYREEE (reference sequence). This CDR3 has 15 amino acids.

Notes on this clone: One end of the junction varies from germline; a read error may be responsible. The chain recombines TRBV7-7 with TRBJ2-3, with a tentative D call TRBD1 (5 bases). CDR1 SSHAT and CDR2 FNYEAQ come from the germline V gene (reference sequence). The CDR3 extends over 16 amino acids. The CDR3 spells CASSPLRDSLEDTQYF. DNA for the CDR3: TGTGCTAGCAGCCCTCTACGAGACAGCCTAGAAGATACGCAGTATTTT.

The chain has TRBV30 and TRBJ1-5; maybe TRBD1 (6 bases). Germline V gene data show CDR1 as GTSNPN and CDR2 as SVGIG (reference sequence). V lost 3 bases to trimming and J lost 6 bases, with 15 bases between them. CDR3 size: 14 residues. The CDR3 sequence is CAWRAQGGGQPQHF. CDR3 DNA sequence: TGTGCCTGGAGGGCACAGGGTGGAGGTCAGCCCCAGCATTTT.

The chain carries TRBV12-5 and TRBJ2-2; D unclear. CDR3 length: 14 amino acids. CDR1 LGHNT and CDR2 FRNRAP come from the germline V gene. V was trimmed by 7 bases and J by 2 bases, leaving 11 bases between them. CDR3 protein: CASEKGLNTGELFF. The CDR3 bases are TGTGCTAGTGAAAAGGGCCTAAACACCGGGGAGCTGTTTTTT. Looking up the rest from reference TRBV12-5 and TRBJ2-2 gives the full variable domain: DARVTQTPRHKVTEMGQEVTMRCQPILGHNTVFWYRQTMMQGLELLAYFRNRAPLDDSGMPKDRFSAEMPDATLATLKIQPSEPRDSAVYFCASEKGLNTGELFFGEGSRLTVL.